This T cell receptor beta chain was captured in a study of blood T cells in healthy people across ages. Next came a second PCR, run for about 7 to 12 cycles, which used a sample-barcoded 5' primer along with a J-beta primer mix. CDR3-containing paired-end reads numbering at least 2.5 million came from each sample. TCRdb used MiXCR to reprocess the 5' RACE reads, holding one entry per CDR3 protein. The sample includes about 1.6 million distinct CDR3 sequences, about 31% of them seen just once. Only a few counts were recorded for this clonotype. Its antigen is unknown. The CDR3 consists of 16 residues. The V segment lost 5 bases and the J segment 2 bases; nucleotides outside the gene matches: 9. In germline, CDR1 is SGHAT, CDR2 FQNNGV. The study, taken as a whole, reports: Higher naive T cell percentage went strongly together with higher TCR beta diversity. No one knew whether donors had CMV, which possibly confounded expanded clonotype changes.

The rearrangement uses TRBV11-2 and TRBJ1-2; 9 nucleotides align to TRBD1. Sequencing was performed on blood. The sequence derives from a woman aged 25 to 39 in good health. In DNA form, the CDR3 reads TGTGCCAGCAGCGTCGGGACAGGGCTTTTGAACTATGGCTACACCTTC. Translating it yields CASSVGTGLLNYGYTF.